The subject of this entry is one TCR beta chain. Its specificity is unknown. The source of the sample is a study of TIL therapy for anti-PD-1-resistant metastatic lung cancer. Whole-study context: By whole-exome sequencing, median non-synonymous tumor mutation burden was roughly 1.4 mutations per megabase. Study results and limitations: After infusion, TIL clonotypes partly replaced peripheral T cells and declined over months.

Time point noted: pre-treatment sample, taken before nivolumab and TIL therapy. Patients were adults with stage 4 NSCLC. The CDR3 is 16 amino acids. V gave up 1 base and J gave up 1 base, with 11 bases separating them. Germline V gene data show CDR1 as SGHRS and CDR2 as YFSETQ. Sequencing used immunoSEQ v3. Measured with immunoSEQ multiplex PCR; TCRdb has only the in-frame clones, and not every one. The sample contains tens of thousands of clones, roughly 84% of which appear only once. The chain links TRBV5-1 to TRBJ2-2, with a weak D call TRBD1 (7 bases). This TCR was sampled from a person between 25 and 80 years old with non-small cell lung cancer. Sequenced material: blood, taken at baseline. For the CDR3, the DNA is TGCGCCAGCAGCTTGCAGGGGGGAAAGAACACCGGGGAGCTGTTTTTT. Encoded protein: CASSLQGGKNTGELFF. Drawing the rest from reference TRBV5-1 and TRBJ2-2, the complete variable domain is KAGVTQTPRYLIKTRGQQVTLSCSPISGHRSVSWYQQTPGQGLQFLFEYFSETQRNKGNFPGRFSGRQFSNSRSEMNVSTLELGDSALYLCASSLQGGKNTGELFFGEGSRLTVL.